The T cell receptor beta chain under discussion was sequenced for a study of blood T cell repertoires in COVID-19. Turning to the study itself: Sites across the United States, Italy and Spain contributed samples from acute and convalescent COVID-19. From T cells, B-cell-depleted T cells, or PBMCs came the material, which was cDNA or gDNA.

Authors' data handling: Nucleated cell counts were estimated from reference gene primer amplification. Profiling relied on immunoSEQ multiplex PCR, and the TCRdb table lists in-frame clones only, not all of them. The V and J calls and clone size are taken from that table; D and trimming were inferred from the DNA. The data hold 100,000 to 150,000 clones, with about four fifths observed a single time. V trimming: 1 base; J trimming: 1 base; junction bases outside the gene matches: 2. The CDR3 is 15 amino acids. The germline gives CDR1 SGHAT, CDR2 FQNNGV. The rearrangement uses TRBV11-2 and TRBJ2-3; TRBD2 agrees at 7 bases. The sequenced sample was peripheral blood. The source of this sequence is a man between 60 and 75 years old with acute or convalescent COVID-19. The CDR3 is CASSLGAGGTDTQYF. The DNA for the CDR3 is TGTGCCAGCAGCTTAGGCGCGGGAGGCACAGATACGCAGTATTTT.